The clone carrying this T cell receptor (beta chain) was recorded only once. Its matching antigen is unknown. This record belongs to a study of T cells in Graves' hyperthyroidism and ophthalmopathy. Study conclusions and caveats: For ophthalmopathy, model prediction preceded onset by a median about 6 months.

RNA transcripts were the template for amplifying TCR beta CDR3 regions. Using the HTBI primer set, a first-round RT-PCR was run on the TCR CDR3. TCRdb reanalysed the multiplex PCR reads using MiXCR and keeps one entry per CDR3 protein. This table has just over 550,000 distinct CDR3 sequences, 40% to 55% appearing once. No progression to ophthalmopathy during 18 months of follow-up defined stable disease. Patients were excluded because of uncontrolled infection, other autoimmune disease, pregnancy or lactation. The study based diagnoses on clinical symptoms, serum thyroxine and TRAb, thyroid ultrasound and orbital computed tomography. The V gene end was trimmed by 8 bases and the J gene end by 13 bases; junction bases not matched to a gene: 4. The CDR3 extends over 10 amino acids. Looked up from germline, CDR1 is ENHRY and CDR2 is SYGVKD.

The receptor's source is a woman younger than 30 with Graves' hyperthyroidism. Material for sequencing was peripheral blood or thyroid tissue (not recorded which). The rearrangement links TRBV10-3 to TRBJ2-2; 7 positions match TRBD2. CDR3 bases: TGTGCCATCGGGGAGGGGCGGCTGTTTTTT. Translation: CAIGEGRLFF.